Each of the 18 T cell receptor beta chains below was sequenced from the same sample in a study of T cells in Graves' hyperthyroidism and ophthalmopathy. Amplification of TCR beta CDR3 regions used RNA as the template. The primer set for the first-round RT-PCR of the TCR CDR3 was HTBI. TCRdb re-called the multiplex PCR reads with MiXCR, one entry per CDR3 protein. This table has approximately 400,000 distinct CDR3 sequences, 25% appearing once. The sample comprised blood. The receptors were gathered from a man over 45 with Graves' hyperthyroidism.

In its sample, this clonotype was seen a few times. Being one base from a much bigger clone, this may be a read error. This chain uses TRBV6-1 with TRBJ2-7, with D uncertain. The CDR3 runs 11 residues. V was cut by 5 bases and J by 3 bases, with 5 bases left in between. From germline, CDR1 is MNHNS and CDR2 SASEGT. This CDR3 is CASSTLYEQYF. CDR3 DNA sequence: TGTGCCAGCAGTACCCTCTACGAGCAGTACTTC.

This chain connects TRBV27 to TRBJ2-2; 10 bases are a match to TRBD2. Germline V gene lookup returns CDR1 MNHEY and CDR2 SMNVEV (reference sequence). CDR3 length: 16 amino acids. Germline trimming cut 7 bases from V and 6 bases from J; bases unmatched to any gene: 11. The CDR3 protein is CASTYLAGVVPGELFF. CDR3 bases: TGTGCCAGCACCTACCTAGCGGGAGTTGTGCCCGGGGAGCTGTTTTTT.

The chain couples TRBV7-9 to TRBJ2-7; D is perhaps TRBD1 (6 bases). CDR1 is SEHNR and CDR2 is FQNEAQ in the germline V gene (reference sequence). The germline V and J ends were trimmed by 1 base and 4 bases, with 11 bases remaining between them. This CDR3 has 14 residues. CDR3 in DNA: TGTGCCAGCAGCTTAGGTCCAGGGGAATACGAGCAGTACTTC. Its protein is CASSLGPGEYEQYF.

This rearrangement joins TRBV5-6 to TRBJ2-1, with a weak D call TRBD1 (6 bases). The V and J ends lost 4 bases and 10 bases respectively, with 15 bases between them. Germline CDR1 reads SGHDT; CDR2 reads YYEEEE. The CDR3 extends over 13 amino acids. This CDR3 is CASSPQGRDEQFF. The CDR3 DNA reads as TGTGCCAGCAGCCCACAGGGCCGGGACGAGCAGTTCTTC.

The chain recombines TRBV19 with TRBJ1-1; the D gene is possibly TRBD1 (6 bases). This CDR3 has 14 residues. The V end was cut by 2 bases, the J end by 4 bases, with 11 bases between. The germline gives CDR1 LNHDA, CDR2 SQIVND (reference sequence). Here the CDR3 DNA reads TGTGCCAGTAGTATACGGGGGCCGGGCACTGAAGCTTTCTTT. Its protein product is CASSIRGPGTEAFF.

This clonotype showed up just a few times. The chain couples TRBV28 to TRBJ2-1; a possible D gene is TRBD1 (7 bases). This CDR3 has 12 amino acids. Looked up from germline, CDR1 is MDHEN and CDR2 is SYDVKM. Trimming took off 4 bases at V and 8 bases at J, with 9 bases between the two ends. The CDR3 coding sequence is TGTGCCAGCAGTTCAGGGGGGTATGAGCAGTTCTTC. It specifies CASSSGGYEQFF.

This clonotype came up a few times. The rearrangement uses TRBV30 and TRBJ2-7, with D possibly matching TRBD1 (5 bases). CDR3 length: 15 residues. The V gene's germline CDR1 is GTSNPN and CDR2 SVGIG (reference sequence). Trimming left V 2 bases short and J 2 bases short, with 16 bases between. CDR3 nucleotide sequence: TGTGCCTGGAGTCCCTTAACGACAGATACCTACGAGCAGTACTTC. It specifies CAWSPLTTDTYEQYF.

This chain uses TRBV7-2 with TRBJ1-4; D call uncertain. CDR1 is SGHTA, CDR2 FQGNSA, per germline. V lost 4 bases, J lost 11 bases, and 20 bases lay in between. This CDR3 contains 15 residues. The CDR3 loop reads CASSSPATSMRKLFF. In DNA form, the CDR3 reads TGTGCCAGCAGCTCCCCGGCCACATCAATGAGGAAACTGTTTTTT.

Notes on this clonotype: The junction and the germline gene differ at one end; a read error may be behind it. The chain joins TRBV5-1 to TRBJ1-5, with D perhaps matching TRBD1 (5 bases). The CDR3 runs to 14 residues. CDR1 is SGHRS and CDR2 is YFSETQ in the germline V gene. CDR3: CASSLGRRHQPQHF. The CDR3 DNA is TGTGCCAGCAGCTTGGGGCGGAGACATCAGCCCCAGCATTTT.

The rearrangement joins TRBV10-3 to TRBJ2-2, with TRBD1 matching over 8 bases. V lost 9 bases, J lost 1 base, and 4 bases stayed unmatched. This CDR3 has 14 residues. The germline V gene encodes CDR1 ENHRY and CDR2 SYGVKD. Here the CDR3 reads CAIAGTGNTGELFF. CDR3 nucleotide sequence: TGTGCCATAGCCGGGACAGGGAACACCGGGGAGCTGTTTTTT.

The chain joins TRBV5-6 to TRBJ2-7; 8 bases match TRBD1. The CDR3 contains 14 residues. V was clipped by 0 bases and J by 5 bases; unmatched bases: 4. Germline V gene sequence: CDR1 SGHDT, CDR2 YYEEEE. In nucleotides, the CDR3 is TGTGCCAGCAGCTTGGTCGACAGGGGCGACGAGCAGTACTTC. Translating gives CASSLVDRGDEQYF.

CDR3 amino acids: CASSSGQESGELFF. CDR3 nucleotide sequence: TGCGCCAGCAGCAGCGGACAGGAGTCAGGGGAGCTGTTTTTT. The V call is TRBV5-1, the J call TRBJ2-2, with 7 bases aligning to TRBD1. V dropped 4 bases and J dropped 8; count of bases not matched to a gene: 8. The CDR3 contains 14 residues. Germline-derived CDR1 and CDR2 are SGHRS and YFSETQ.

Here the CDR3 reads CASSYSWGGGEKLFF. The DNA for the CDR3 is TGTGCCAGCAGTTACTCATGGGGGGGCGGTGAAAAACTGTTTTTT. This chain uses TRBV6-5 with TRBJ1-4, with TRBD1 as a possible D gene (6 bases). V shed 0 bases and J shed 7 bases, with 12 bases lying between them. This CDR3 is 15 amino acids long. Germline CDR1 and CDR2: MNHEY and SVGAGI.

The table lists this clonotype with a few counts. V is TRBV12-3 or TRBV12-4 and J is TRBJ2-7, with TRBD2 matching over 9 bases. V shed 3 bases and J 6 bases; nucleotides not matched to a gene: 9. This CDR3 is 15 amino acids long. CDR3 nucleotide sequence: TGTGCCAGCAGTTTGAGCGCTAGCGGGATCTCCGAGCAGTACTTC. Protein: CASSLSASGISEQYF.

The V call is TRBV12-3 or TRBV12-4, the J call TRBJ2-3, with D maybe TRBD2 (5 bases). Trimming removed 8 bases from V and 9 bases from J, with 18 bases in between. The CDR3 contains 13 residues. The CDR3 loop is CASSDSRALTQYF. CDR3 bases: TGTGCCAGCTCCGACTCGCGGGCCCTGACGCAGTATTTT.

There are many counts of this clonotype. CDR3 in amino acids: CASRGTENEKLFF. In nucleotides, the CDR3 is TGTGCCAGCCGTGGGACAGAAAATGAAAAACTGTTTTTT. This chain joins TRBV18 and TRBJ1-4; 7 nucleotides agree with TRBD1. The V segment lost 8 bases and the J segment 5 bases; nucleotides outside the gene matches: 5. CDR3 length equals 13 residues. The germline V gene encodes CDR1 KGHSH and CDR2 LQKENI.

Notes on this clonotype: A much more abundant neighbour one base away suggests this may be a read error. J is TRBJ2-7 and V is TRBV2; 10 bases fit TRBD2. Germline V gene data show CDR1 as SNHLY and CDR2 as FYNNEI. V trimming: 5 bases; J trimming: 3 bases; junction bases outside the gene matches: 7. The CDR3 is made up of 15 amino acids. The CDR3 sequence is CASSFSGGPNYEQYF. DNA for the CDR3: TGTGCCAGCAGTTTTAGCGGGGGGCCTAACTACGAGCAGTACTTC.

There are a few counts of this clonotype. The chain has TRBV5-5 and TRBJ2-5, with 8 bases lining up with TRBD1. The germline V gene has CDR1 SGHKS and CDR2 YYEKEE (reference sequence). The ends lost 0 bases at V and 2 bases at J; junction bases unmatched: 12. The CDR3 sequence is 18 residues long. For the CDR3, the DNA is TGTGCCAGCAGCTTGGGACAGGGGATAGCTTTGATACAAGAGACCCAGTACTTC. It yields the protein CASSLGQGIALIQETQYF.